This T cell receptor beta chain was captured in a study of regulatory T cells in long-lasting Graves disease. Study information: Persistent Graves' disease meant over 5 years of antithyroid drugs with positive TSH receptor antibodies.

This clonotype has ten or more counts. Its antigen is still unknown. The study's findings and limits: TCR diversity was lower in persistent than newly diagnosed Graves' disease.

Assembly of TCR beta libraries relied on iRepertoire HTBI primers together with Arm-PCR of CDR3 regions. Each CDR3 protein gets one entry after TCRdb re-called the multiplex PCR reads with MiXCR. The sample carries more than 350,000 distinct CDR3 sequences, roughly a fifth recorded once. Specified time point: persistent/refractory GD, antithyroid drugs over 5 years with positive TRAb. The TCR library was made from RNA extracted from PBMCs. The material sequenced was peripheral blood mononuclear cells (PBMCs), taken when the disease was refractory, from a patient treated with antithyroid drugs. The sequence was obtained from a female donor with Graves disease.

DNA of the CDR3: TGTGCCAGCAGGGGGCCCGCCGGGGAGCTGTTTTTT. Its translation is CASRGPAGELFF. The V and J genes are TRBV2 and TRBJ2-2; a weak D match, TRBD1 (5 bases). The V end lost 6 bases, the J end lost 6 bases, and 8 bases lay between the germline ends. The germline CDR1 and CDR2 sequences are SNHLY and FYNNEI. The CDR3 sequence is 12 residues long.